The 12 T cell receptor beta chains presented below share a single source sample, sequenced in a study of siplizumab effects on memory and regulatory T cells. Profiling relied on immunoSEQ multiplex PCR, and the TCRdb table lists in-frame clones only, not all of them. Here the sample spans some 100,000 clones, around 92% being singletons. The specimen was CD4+ T cells sorted from blood. Receptors were obtained from a human donor in good health.

The gene calls are TRBV4-1 and TRBJ1-3; D call uncertain. This CDR3 has 16 amino acids. Germline V gene data show CDR1 as MGHRA and CDR2 as YSYEKL. V was clipped by 2 bases and J by 3 bases, with 14 bases between them. CDR3 sequence (DNA): TGCGCCAGCAGCCAACCCTATAGGACTGATGGAAACACCATATATTTT. The encoded protein is CASSQPYRTDGNTIYF.

The rearrangement uses TRBV28 and TRBJ2-5; D call uncertain. Germline V gene sequence: CDR1 MDHEN, CDR2 SYDVKM. The CDR3 has 13 residues. The V gene lost 8 bases and the J gene lost 1 base, with 11 bases spanning the gap. The CDR3 here is CASSDSAQETQYF. The CDR3 DNA follows: TGTGCCAGCTCTGATTCGGCCCAAGAGACCCAGTACTTC. The full variable domain, completed using reference TRBV28 and TRBJ2-5, is DVKVTQSSRYLVKRTGEKVFLECVQDMDHENMFWYRQDPGLGLRLIYFSYDVKMKEKGDIPEGYSVSREKKERFSLILESASTNQTSMYLCASSDSAQETQYFGPGTRLLVL.

CDR3 region: CASSRHRTDTQYF. CDR3 nucleotide sequence: TGTGCCAGCAGCAGACACCGCACAGATACGCAGTATTTT. The genes are TRBV7-3 and TRBJ2-3; D unclear. This CDR3 is 13 amino acids long. The V gene lost 5 bases and the J gene lost 1 base, with 7 bases spanning the gap. Germline V gene sequence: CDR1 SGHTA, CDR2 FQGTGA.

The chain employs TRBV6-6 and TRBJ2-3; 8 nucleotides match TRBD1. J lost 3 bases, V lost 8 bases, and 7 bases had no gene match. The length of the CDR3 is 14 residues. Germline assignment: CDR1 MNHNY and CDR2 SVGAGI (reference sequence). The CDR3 DNA reads TGTGCCAGCTCCGGACAGGGAGGAACAGATACGCAGTATTTT. Translated, it gives CASSGQGGTDTQYF.

The chain employs TRBV29-1 and TRBJ1-1, with D unresolved. CDR3 length: 15 residues. CDR1 is SQVTM, CDR2 ANQGSEA, per germline. Trimming pared 7 bases from V and 4 bases from J, leaving 22 bases between. CDR3 region: CSAVRGALGRTEAFF. CDR3 DNA sequence: TGCAGCGCCGTACGCGGCGCCTTGGGTCGCACTGAAGCTTTCTTT.

The J gene is TRBJ1-2, the V gene TRBV19, with TRBD1 matching 11 bases. The CDR3 loop spans 16 amino acids. The germline CDR1 and CDR2 sequences are LNHDA and SQIVND (reference sequence). Unmatched junction bases numbered 11, after V lost 6 bases and J lost 5 bases. As DNA, the CDR3 is TGTGCCAGTAGCGAAACCGGACAGGGGGCGAGGTATGGCTACACCTTC. Its translation is CASSETGQGARYGYTF.

V and J are TRBV7-7 and TRBJ2-7; D is uncertain. V shed 1 base and J shed 6 bases, with 10 bases lying between them. Germline loops: CDR1 SSHAT, CDR2 FNYEAQ (reference sequence). The CDR3 covers 13 residues. This chain's CDR3 is CASSLEIWTEQYF. The CDR3 region has the DNA TGTGCCAGCAGCTTAGAGATATGGACCGAGCAGTACTTC.

This chain links TRBV28 with TRBJ1-3; the D is unclear. The CDR3 consists of 14 residues. V shed 8 bases and J shed 4 bases, with 15 bases lying between them. CDR1 MDHEN and CDR2 SYDVKM come from the germline V gene. The CDR3 sequence is CASRSVGYGNTIYF. The CDR3 coding sequence is TGTGCCAGCCGATCGGTGGGGTACGGAAACACCATATATTTT.

The sample holds one count of this clone. Written as DNA, the CDR3 is TGCGCCAGCAGTGAAGGGGGTTTCGGAAACACCATATATTTT. Residues: CASSEGGFGNTIYF. V and J are TRBV10-2 and TRBJ1-3; TRBD1 might be the D (6 bases). The ends were cut back, 3 bases at V and 4 bases at J, with 10 bases in the middle. The germline V gene has CDR1 WSHSY and CDR2 SAAADI. The CDR3 contains 14 residues.

The genes are TRBV19 and TRBJ1-1; D gene ambiguous. The CDR3 is 12 amino acids. Trimming stripped 8 bases from V and 3 bases from J, with 10 bases between. Germline assignment: CDR1 LNHDA and CDR2 SQIVND (reference sequence). The CDR3 spells CASGSSHTEAFF. The DNA of the CDR3 is TGTGCCAGTGGGTCGTCGCACACTGAAGCTTTCTTT.

This chain uses TRBV2 with TRBJ2-7; tentative D call: TRBD2 (5 bases). V lost 8 bases, J lost 2 bases, and 16 bases lay in between. CDR3 length: 14 residues. Germline V lookup: CDR1 SNHLY, CDR2 FYNNEI. The CDR3 sequence: CASEEEVSTYEQYF. CDR3 coding DNA: TGTGCCAGCGAGGAGGAGGTGTCCACCTACGAGCAGTACTTC.

The chain has TRBV20-1 and TRBJ1-4, with D possibly being TRBD1 (6 bases). Trimming removed 6 bases from V and 7 bases from J, with 9 bases in between. The CDR3 has 11 amino acids. The germline CDR1 and CDR2 sequences are DFQATT and SNEGSKA (reference sequence). The CDR3 coding sequence is TGCAGTGCCTGGGGGCTTGAAAAACTGTTTTTT. Protein product: CSAWGLEKLFF.